Shown below are 22 T cell receptor beta chains from a single sample sequenced in a study of T cells in women clearing cervical HPV infection (dated 2018 in TCRdb). Libraries came from the immunoSEQ multiplex PCR assay. TCRdb took over this immuneACCESS table, retaining in-frame rearrangements with V and J assigned. Such tables are incomplete; in checked studies, under half of the missing clones stem from an unresolved V gene, and the remainder is unexplained. The table for this sample lists 40,000 or so clones. The top ten clonotypes cover just under 6.5% of the sample. The sample comprised blood buffy coat. The receptors derive from a woman aged 18 to 75 with a cervical HPV16 infection that either progressed to CIN3+ or cleared (not recorded which).

Turning to this clone: The CDR3 extends 3 residues past the end of the read, so its final part is completed from the germline J gene. The genes are TRBV5-3 and TRBJ2-3, with 10 bases fitting TRBD1. TRBV5-3 is sorted into the ORF group, with uncertain function. The CDR3 contains 16 residues. The CDR3 sequence: CARSLLTGGYGQPQYF. The DNA read from the CDR3 is TGTGCCAGAAGCTTACTGACAGGGGGCTACGGTCAGCCG.

As regards this clone: The read ends 3 residues shy of where the CDR3 ends; the end is completed using the germline J gene. This chain connects TRBV6-2 or TRBV6-3 to TRBJ2-7; tentative D call: TRBD1 (6 bases). CDR1 and CDR2 (germline): MNHEY, SVGEGT. V was pared by 10 bases and J by 6 bases, with 13 bases between. This CDR3 contains 11 residues. Incomplete CDR3 DNA: TGTGCCACTCGGGACAACGGCGAG. Translation: CATRDNGE. In full, the CDR3 is CATRDNGEQYF.

Points on this clone: Read sequence stops 3 residues before the CDR3 end, and the germline J gene provides the missing end. The genes are TRBV7-9 and TRBJ2-5, with a weak D call TRBD1 (6 bases). Trimming took off 1 base at V and 7 bases at J, with 16 bases between the two ends. This CDR3 is built from 15 residues. Germline V CDR1 and CDR2: SEHNR, FQNEAQ (reference sequence). The CDR3 protein is CASSLDMVVGGTQYF. CDR3 DNA, as far as it was read: TGTGCCAGCAGCTTAGATATGGTTGTAGGGGGGACC.

As concerns this clone: Read coverage stops 3 residues before the CDR3 terminus; the germline J gene supplies the remainder. The genes are TRBV4-2 and TRBJ2-1; 8 bases match TRBD2. V was clipped by 0 bases and J by 0 bases; unmatched bases: 4. Germline V gives CDR1 LGHNA, CDR2 YNFKEQ. The CDR3 has 17 amino acids. The sequenced part of the CDR3 DNA is TGTGCCAGCAGCCAAGAAGGGAGCGGGAGCTCCTACAATGAG. Its protein product is CASSQEGSGSSYNE. The complete CDR3 reads CASSQEGSGSSYNEQFF.

In the case of this clone: The read ends 3 residues early relative to the CDR3; the germline J gene fills the gap. The chain links TRBV20-1 to TRBJ2-3; 7 bases fit TRBD1. The CDR3 length is 14 residues. CDR1 is DFQATT and CDR2 is SNEGSKA in the germline V gene (reference sequence). V shed 5 bases and J 0 bases; nucleotides not matched to a gene: 5. The sequenced part of the CDR3 DNA is TGCAGTGCTGAAGGGGGCTCTAGCACAGATACG. This codes for CSAEGGSSTDT. The complete CDR3 sequence is CSAEGGSSTDTQYF.

Comment on this clone: The DNA ends 3 residues before the CDR3 does, and the rest of the CDR3 is filled in from the germline J gene. The chain uses TRBV2 and TRBJ2-1, with 9 positions matching TRBD1. V shed 7 bases, J shed 0 bases, and the junction held 4 bases outside the gene matches. In germline, CDR1 is SNHLY, CDR2 FYNNEI. This CDR3 spans 15 amino acids. CDR3 DNA, as far as it was read: TGTGCCAGCACCCCGGACAGGGGCTCCTACAATGAG. It specifies CASTPDRGSYNE. The whole CDR3 protein reads CASTPDRGSYNEQFF.

Comments on this clone: The CDR3 end falls 3 residues outside the read, so it is completed with the germline J gene. J is TRBJ1-2 and V is TRBV7-3; 8 positions match TRBD1. V dropped 5 bases and J dropped 7; count of bases not matched to a gene: 12. Looked up from germline, CDR1 is SGHTA and CDR2 is FQGTGA. The CDR3 has 15 amino acids. CDR3 DNA, as far as it was read: TGTGCCAGCAGCCCCAACACCTCAGGGGGCGGTGGC. This translates into CASSPNTSGGGG. The entire CDR3 is CASSPNTSGGGGYTF.

A remark on this clone: The missing CDR3 end, 3 residues past where the read stops, is filled in from the germline J gene. The chain carries TRBV11-2 and TRBJ2-1; 16 bases align to TRBD2. Germline CDR1 is SGHAT and CDR2 is FQNNGV. CDR3 size: 15 residues. V shed 3 bases and J 7 bases; nucleotides not matched to a gene: 0. The CDR3 DNA, read in part, is TGTGCCAGCAGCTTGGGACTAGCGGGAGGGAATGAG. It is translated as CASSLGLAGGNE. In full, the CDR3 reads CASSLGLAGGNEQFF.

Remarks on this clone: Read coverage stops 3 residues before the CDR3 terminus; the germline J gene supplies the remainder. V gene TRBV12-5 combines with J gene TRBJ2-1; D not certain. Germline V CDR1 and CDR2: LGHNT, FRNRAP. V shed 3 bases and J shed 8 bases, with 5 bases lying between them. This CDR3 has 11 amino acids. The CDR3 sequence is CASGLIDEQFF. The sequenced CDR3 bases are TGTGCTAGTGGTTTAATAGATGAG.

The CDR3: CASSDGRADTYTF. Incomplete CDR3 DNA: TGTGCCAGTAGTGACGGCAGGGCGGATACC. V usage is TRBV19 and J usage is TRBJ1-2; D is possibly TRBD1 (5 bases). The DNA ends 3 residues before the CDR3 does, and the rest of the CDR3 is filled in from the germline J gene. The CDR3 totals 13 residues. In germline, CDR1 is LNHDA, CDR2 SQIVND (reference sequence).

Regarding this clone: Read data end 3 residues before the CDR3 end; the end is taken from the germline J gene. The rearrangement links TRBV6-1 to TRBJ2-1, with TRBD2 matching over 14 bases. The CDR3 is 15 residues long. From germline, CDR1 is MNHNS and CDR2 SASEGT. V was pared by 5 bases and J by 7 bases, with 4 bases of the junction left unmatched. CDR3 amino acids: CASSQGTSGRNEQFF. The sequenced CDR3 bases are TGTGCCAGCAGTCAAGGGACTAGCGGGAGAAATGAG.

Points on this clone: The CDR3 extends 3 residues past the end of the read, so its final part is completed from the germline J gene. The V and J genes are TRBV29-1 and TRBJ2-7; TRBD2 is a possible D gene (6 bases). The V and J ends lost 7 bases and 5 bases respectively, with 15 bases between them. Germline CDR1 is SQVTM and CDR2 is ANQGSEA. The CDR3 spans 12 residues. CDR3 bases read: TGCAGCGCAGGCGGGGCGTCGAACGAG. Amino acid sequence: CSAGGASNE. The entire CDR3 reads CSAGGASNEQYF.

Points on this clone: Read data end 3 residues before the CDR3 end; the end is taken from the germline J gene. The V gene is TRBV20-1, the J gene TRBJ2-7, with TRBD1 identical over 7 bases. Per germline, CDR1 DFQATT and CDR2 SNEGSKA (reference sequence). This CDR3 comprises 11 residues. V lost 5 bases and J lost 5; bases outside the gene matches: 3. CDR3 amino acids: CSAEGTDEQYF. The covered CDR3 bases are TGCAGTGCTGAAGGGACAGACGAG.

Points on this clone: The CDR3 is cut off 3 residues early in the read; its end comes from the germline J gene. The rearrangement uses TRBV2 and TRBJ2-3; 7 positions match TRBD2. The ends lost 1 base at V and 0 bases at J; junction bases unmatched: 10. Germline V gene data show CDR1 as SNHLY and CDR2 as FYNNEI. This CDR3 has 18 residues. The DNA read from the CDR3 is TGTGCCAGCAGTGAAGTCGGCGGGAGTGGTTTAAGCACAGATACG. Translation gives CASSEVGGSGLSTDT. The full CDR3 protein reads CASSEVGGSGLSTDTQYF.

About this clone: The CDR3 goes on 3 residues after the read ends, and that part is filled in from the germline J gene. At the DNA level, this CDR3 is encoded by other sequences in the same sample as well. The chain couples TRBV19 to TRBJ2-7, with 10 bases fitting TRBD2. The CDR3 length is 12 residues. Per germline, CDR1 LNHDA and CDR2 SQIVND (reference sequence). V lost 8 bases to trimming and J lost 4 bases; unmatched junction nucleotides: 2. CDR3 bases read: TGTGCCAGTTCTAGCGGGGGATACGAG. Translated, it gives CASSSGGYE. The full CDR3 is CASSSGGYEQYF.

This chain's CDR3 is CASSLPDGGPSNTEAFF. The CDR3 DNA, read in part, is TGTGCCAGCTCACTTCCCGACGGTGGGCCTTCTAACACTGAA. This chain links TRBV18 with TRBJ1-1; D ambiguous. The observed sequence ends 3 residues before the CDR3 terminus, with the missing tail filled in from the germline J gene. This CDR3 region has 17 residues. V was pared by 4 bases and J by 2 bases, with 20 bases between. Germline V CDR1 and CDR2: KGHSH, LQKENI.

As concerns this clone: The read finishes 3 residues shy of the CDR3 end, and the germline J gene is used to complete it. This sequence joins TRBV7-6 and TRBJ2-4, with 9 bases that match TRBD2. CDR3 length equals 15 residues. The germline V gene has CDR1 SGHVS and CDR2 FNYEAQ. The CDR3 protein is CASSTTAGGQETQYF. The DNA read from the CDR3 is TGTGCCAGCAGCACCACCGCGGGGGGGCAAGAGACT. Drawing the rest from reference TRBV7-6 and TRBJ2-4, the complete variable domain is GAGVSQSPRYKVTKRGQDVALRCDPISGHVSLYWYRQALGQGPEFLTYFNYEAQQDKSGLPNDRFSAERPEGSISTLTIQRTEQRDSAMYRCASSTTAGGQETQYFGAGTRLSVL.

Incomplete CDR3 DNA: TGTGCCAGCAGTCCATGGGGACTAGCGGGAGGTGTGAACACCGGGGAG. It translates to CASSPWGLAGGVNTGE. The entire CDR3 is CASSPWGLAGGVNTGELFF. The rearrangement uses TRBV28 and TRBJ2-2; 15 bases line up with TRBD2. The CDR3 extends 3 residues past the end of the read, so its final part is completed from the germline J gene. The germline gives CDR1 MDHEN, CDR2 SYDVKM. The CDR3 totals 19 residues. Trimming cost V 5 bases and J 1 base; bases outside gene matches: 8.

Notes on this clone: The read stops 3 residues short of the end of the CDR3; the missing end is completed from the germline J gene. The chain recombines TRBV2 with TRBJ2-2; a weak D match, TRBD2 (5 bases). V lost 5 bases and J 7 bases, leaving 8 bases between the germline ends. There are 12 residues in the CDR3. Looked up from germline, CDR1 is SNHLY and CDR2 is FYNNEI. CDR3 amino acids: CASSLDFGELFF. The covered CDR3 bases are TGTGCCAGCAGTCTGGACTTCGGGGAG.

Worth noting for this clone: The sequenced fragment ends 3 residues before the CDR3 boundary, so the rest is inferred from the germline J gene. The chain carries TRBV7-2 and TRBJ2-2; perhaps TRBD1 as D (5 bases). This CDR3 is built from 14 residues. Germline V gene data show CDR1 as SGHTA and CDR2 as FQGNSA. Trimming took off 0 bases at V and 7 bases at J, with 9 bases between the two ends. The CDR3 reads CASSLASGYGELFF. The sequenced CDR3 bases are TGTGCCAGCAGCTTAGCTTCAGGGTACGGGGAG.

Partial CDR3 DNA: TGTGCCAGCAGTTTAGCTGGGACTAGCGGGGGGCAAGAGACC. It specifies CASSLAGTSGGQET. In full, the CDR3 is CASSLAGTSGGQETQYF. This sequence joins TRBV12-3 or TRBV12-4 and TRBJ2-5, with 15 bases lining up with TRBD2. The read terminates 3 residues ahead of where the CDR3 ends, so the germline J gene completes it. The CDR3 totals 17 residues. J gave up 2 bases and V 0 bases, and 1 base lay outside the gene matches.

A word on this clone: The read stops 3 residues short of the end of the CDR3; the missing end is completed from the germline J gene. The V gene is TRBV9, the J gene TRBJ2-3; 13 bases match TRBD2. The CDR3 length is 18 residues. Germline V gene sequence: CDR1 SGDLS, CDR2 YYNGEE. J gave up 2 bases and V 0 bases, and 6 bases lay outside the gene matches. The CDR3 is CASSVGGTSGEFTDTQYF. Partial CDR3 DNA: TGTGCCAGCAGCGTAGGAGGGACTAGCGGGGAATTCACAGATACG.